The rows below give T cell receptor beta chains drawn from one sample of a study of T cells in Graves' hyperthyroidism and ophthalmopathy. MiXCR, run by TCRdb on the multiplex PCR reads, gives a single entry per CDR3 protein. This table holds a few hundred thousand distinct CDR3 sequences, approximately 15% found once. The sequenced material came from blood. The receptors here all came from a woman aged 18 to 35 with Graves' hyperthyroidism. Both conserved end residues are part of each CDR3. The order of the fields is D gene, V gene, clone size, J gene, CDR3 DNA, CDR3 protein. A D gene is named only where the DNA matches it firmly. Where a row states a size, it is once, few, many or the class of an expanded clone; other rows omit it.

>.|TRBV12-3/TRBV12-4|few|TRBJ1-2
TGTGCCTGCAGTTTATTTCAGGCTGGGGGCTATGGCTACACCTTC
CACSLFQAGGYGYTF
>.|TRBV28|many|TRBJ2-7
TGTGCCAGCAGTCCCCTAGCAGATGCCCTCTACGAGCAGTACTTC
CASSPLADALYEQYF
>.|TRBV3-1|many|TRBJ2-1
TGTGCCAGCAGCCGCCCACAACGGGATTACAATGAGCAGTTCTTC
CASSRPQRDYNEQFF
>.|TRBV7-2|once|TRBJ1-1
TGTGCCAGCAGCTTAACTCAGGGCACCACTGAAGCTTTCTTT
CASSLTQGTTEAFF
>.|TRBV9|many|TRBJ1-2
TGTGCCAGCAGCGCCTCTACTTTGGTTTCGGAAGGCTACACCTTC
CASSASTLVSEGYTF
>TRBD2|TRBV5-4|.|TRBJ2-1
TGTGCCAGCAGCTTGACTAGCGCCACAAGCGGGCAGTTCTTC
CASSLTSATSGQFF
>TRBD2|TRBV7-8|.|TRBJ2-2
TGTGCCAGCAGCCCGCGGACTAGCGGGAGTCGGACCACCGGGGAGCTGTTTTTT
CASSPRTSGSRTTGELFF
>.|TRBV5-1|many|TRBJ1-1
TGCGCCAGCAGCTTGGCCTTGGGGACGGCCACTGAAGCTTTCTTT
CASSLALGTATEAFF
>TRBD1|TRBV7-3|many|TRBJ2-2
TGTGCCAGCAGCTTGAGGACAGGGGGGGCCGGGGAGCTGTTTTTT
CASSLRTGGAGELFF
>.|TRBV28|many|TRBJ1-1
TGTGCCAGCAGTTTAACGAGAACAGCTTTCTTT
CASSLTRTAFF